This T cell receptor beta chain is drawn from a study of OX40 agonist ivuxolimab in advanced cancers. The CDR3 is made up of 15 amino acids. Germline V gene data show CDR1 as SGHVS and CDR2 as FQNEAQ. The V end was cut by 1 base, the J end by 4 bases, with 13 bases between. Sequencing used immunoSEQ multiplex PCR; TCRdb keeps in-frame clones, though not all of them. In the table there are about 62,000 clones, around 81% of which are singletons. Sequencing was performed on CD4+ or CD8+ T cells sorted from blood, taken in a trial of the OX40 agonist ivuxolimab. This clonotype was obtained from an adult with an advanced solid tumor such as melanoma, head and neck, liver or kidney cancer. The rearrangement uses TRBV7-8 and TRBJ2-5; D possibly corresponds to TRBD1 (5 bases). CDR3 bases: TGTGCCAGCAGCTTAGAAGTCAGGGATATAGAGACCCAGTACTTC. Protein: CASSLEVRDIETQYF.